The clone carrying this T cell receptor (beta chain) came up once. Assay used: immunoSEQ multiplex PCR; TCRdb lists only in-frame clones, some missing. This sample has under 600,000 clones, with nearly 98% found just once. This record comes from a study of shared clonotypes between healthy human individuals. CDR1 is LNHNV, CDR2 YYDKDF, per germline (reference sequence). The CDR3 length is 17 residues. V was pared by 4 bases and J by 1 base, with 3 bases of the junction left unmatched. CD8 cells regarded as naive lacked CD45RO, were positively chosen for CCR7, and omitted terminally differentiated effector memory CD45RA+ cells.

The receptor comes from a man younger than 40 in good health. The chain combines TRBV15 with TRBJ2-2, with 13 bases identical to TRBD2. Input material: naive CD8+ T cells sorted from blood. The CDR3, as DNA: TGTGCCACCAGCATCGGGACTAGCGGGATGAACACCGGGGAGCTGTTTTTT. The encoded protein is CATSIGTSGMNTGELFF.